These 27 T cell receptor beta chains were sequenced from one sample in a study of CD8 T cells in ankylosing spondylitis. TCRdb passed the 5' RACE reads through MiXCR, listing each CDR3 protein once. This table has approximately 180,000 distinct CDR3 sequences, 18% appearing once. Material: blood, either unsorted or a sorted T cell fraction (not recorded which). The receptor set was obtained from a male donor aged 5-30 years with ankylosing spondylitis or in good health (not recorded which).

This clonotype was recorded many times. The chain employs TRBV12-3 or TRBV12-4 and TRBJ2-1; D is uncertain. V was clipped by 3 bases and J by 5 bases, with 8 bases between them. This CDR3 comprises 13 residues. CDR3 amino acids: CASSLSLNNEQFF. CDR3 in DNA: TGTGCCAGCAGTTTGAGTCTCAACAATGAGCAGTTCTTC.

This clonotype was detected only a few times. The chain couples TRBV2 to TRBJ1-4; 9 positions match TRBD1. Trimming took 7 bases from V and 8 from J; bases not matched to a gene: 8. Germline values: CDR1 SNHLY, CDR2 FYNNEI. The CDR3 contains 14 residues. The CDR3 DNA reads TGTGCCAGCATCCCACAGGGGGCATGGGAAAAACTGTTTTTT. Protein sequence: CASIPQGAWEKLFF.

In this sample, this clonotype turned up many times. The genes are TRBV6-1 and TRBJ1-2, with D perhaps TRBD1 (5 bases). V was pared by 2 bases and J by 4 bases, with 11 bases between. The CDR3 is made up of 14 amino acids. CDR1 MNHNS and CDR2 SASEGT come from the germline V gene. The CDR3 bases are TGTGCCAGCAGTGAAAGTCTGGGGGTCTATGGCTACACCTTC. Encoded protein: CASSESLGVYGYTF.

This clonotype was counted at least ten times. The gene calls are TRBV11-1 and TRBJ2-1; 9 bases are shared with TRBD2. Germline V gives CDR1 SGHAT, CDR2 FQDESV (reference sequence). The CDR3 totals 19 residues. V gave up 2 bases and J gave up 7 bases; unmatched junction bases: 18. The CDR3 spells CASSLWGPSTSGVANEQFF. The DNA of the CDR3 is TGTGCCAGCAGCTTATGGGGGCCCTCGACTAGCGGCGTTGCAAATGAGCAGTTCTTC.

This clonotype appeared many times. The V and J genes are TRBV20-1 and TRBJ1-3; 12 nucleotides line up with TRBD1. Germline V gene data show CDR1 as DFQATT and CDR2 as SNEGSKA (reference sequence). CDR3 length: 17 residues. V was clipped by 0 bases and J by 3 bases; unmatched bases: 6. The DNA for the CDR3 is TGCAGTGCTAGAGAATTGGGACAGGGGGCGGGTGGAAACACCATATATTTT. This gives the protein CSARELGQGAGGNTIYF.

The chain combines TRBV20-1 with TRBJ2-1; no clear D gene. The V and J ends lost 0 bases and 13 bases respectively, with 10 bases between them. Germline V CDR1 and CDR2: DFQATT, SNEGSKA (reference sequence). CDR3 length: 11 residues. The CDR3 DNA reads TGCAGTGCTAGAGATCGATTAGCACAGTTCTTC. Translating gives CSARDRLAQFF.

This chain connects TRBV7-2 to TRBJ2-7; the D gene is possibly TRBD2 (5 bases). Germline assignment: CDR1 SGHTA and CDR2 FQGNSA. The CDR3 is 15 amino acids. The germline V and J ends were trimmed by 2 bases and 7 bases, with 18 bases remaining between them. The CDR3 region is CASSLSLSSSGEQYF. The CDR3 DNA reads TGTGCCAGCAGCTTATCTTTATCATCATCGGGAGAGCAGTACTTC.

In its sample, this clonotype was seen many times. The J gene is TRBJ2-7, the V gene TRBV3-1, with D possibly being TRBD2 (6 bases). The germline gives CDR1 LGHDT, CDR2 YNNKEL (reference sequence). Trimming took 0 bases from V and 4 from J, leaving 16 bases between them. This CDR3 is 16 amino acids long. This CDR3 reads CASSQDGAGRRYEQYF. The CDR3 DNA follows: TGTGCCAGCAGCCAAGATGGTGCGGGAAGAAGGTACGAGCAGTACTTC.

There are many counts of this clonotype. V usage is TRBV28 and J usage is TRBJ2-7; TRBD1 matches 8 bases. CDR3 length equals 12 residues. CDR1 is MDHEN and CDR2 is SYDVKM in the germline V gene. Unmatched junction bases numbered 1, after V lost 6 bases and J lost 3 bases. The CDR3 DNA reads TGTGCCAGCAGGGGGACAGGCTACGAGCAGTACTTC. Translating gives CASRGTGYEQYF. The whole variable domain, remainder taken from reference TRBV28 and TRBJ2-7, is DVKVTQSSRYLVKRTGEKVFLECVQDMDHENMFWYRQDPGLGLRLIYFSYDVKMKEKGDIPEGYSVSREKKERFSLILESASTNQTSMYLCASRGTGYEQYFGPGTRLTVT.

This clonotype was recorded many times. The rearrangement links TRBV4-1 to TRBJ2-3, with D hard to call. V gave up 1 base and J gave up 4 bases, with 9 bases separating them. The CDR3 contains 14 residues. The germline V gene encodes CDR1 MGHRA and CDR2 YSYEKL. The CDR3 reads CASSQVGRPDTQYF. The DNA for the CDR3 is TGCGCCAGCAGCCAAGTAGGCCGGCCAGATACGCAGTATTTT.

This clonotype was counted at least ten times. The V gene is TRBV5-1, the J gene TRBJ2-2; D may be TRBD1 (6 bases). V dropped 3 bases and J dropped 7 bases, with 19 bases sitting between them. Germline lookup yields CDR1 SGHRS and CDR2 YFSETQ. The CDR3 has 16 amino acids. CDR3 protein: CASSSRTDRFSGELFF. CDR3 sequence (DNA): TGCGCCAGCAGCTCCCGAACTGACAGGTTCAGCGGGGAGCTGTTTTTT.

The chain has TRBV7-2 and TRBJ2-7; 10 bases align to TRBD1. CDR1 is SGHTA and CDR2 is FQGNSA in the germline V gene. J lost 0 bases, V lost 0 bases, and 5 bases had no gene match. The CDR3 totals 17 residues. The CDR3 reads CASSLAETGGNSYEQYF. CDR3 bases: TGTGCCAGCAGCTTAGCCGAGACAGGGGGCAACTCCTACGAGCAGTACTTC.

The chain is built from TRBV2 and TRBJ2-1; maybe TRBD2 (6 bases). The CDR3 extends over 15 amino acids. The germline V gene encodes CDR1 SNHLY and CDR2 FYNNEI. Trimming pared 5 bases from V and 3 bases from J, leaving 14 bases between. The CDR3 coding sequence is TGTGCCAGCAGTCTCGGGACTGTCCTCTACAATGAGCAGTTCTTC. The encoded protein is CASSLGTVLYNEQFF.

This clonotype has a count of ten or more. This chain uses TRBV20-1 with TRBJ2-5; D perhaps matches TRBD1 (6 bases). CDR1 DFQATT and CDR2 SNEGSKA come from the germline V gene (reference sequence). Trimming stripped 2 bases from V and 5 bases from J, with 15 bases between. The length of the CDR3 is 14 residues. CDR3 residues: CSARWQGTAETQYF. CDR3 sequence (DNA): TGCAGTGCTAGATGGCAGGGGACCGCGGAGACCCAGTACTTC.

This clonotype occurred many times. The genes are TRBV12-3 or TRBV12-4 and TRBJ2-3; D not resolved. Trimming removed 1 base from V and 4 bases from J, with 3 bases in between. The length of the CDR3 is 12 residues. The DNA of the CDR3 is TGTGCCAGCAGTTTAGTCCCAGATACGCAGTATTTT. As protein: CASSLVPDTQYF.

This clonotype has a count of ten or more. This chain uses TRBV5-6 with TRBJ2-5; TRBD1 matches at 8 bases. The CDR3 runs to 14 residues. Losses at the gene ends were 3 bases for V and 1 base for J; bases not matched to a gene: 2. The V gene's germline CDR1 is SGHDT and CDR2 YYEEEE. The DNA of the CDR3 is TGTGCCAGCAGCTCCAGGGGGCTCCAAGAGACCCAGTACTTC. Encoded protein: CASSSRGLQETQYF.

This clonotype showed up many times. This chain connects TRBV6-2 or TRBV6-3 to TRBJ2-2; D may correspond to TRBD1 or TRBD2 (5 bases each). The V end was cut by 6 bases, the J end by 3 bases, with 11 bases between. Per the germline V gene, CDR1 is MNHEY and CDR2 is SVGEGT. The CDR3 covers 14 residues. The CDR3 spells CASRTGTHTGELFF. CDR3 in DNA: TGTGCCAGCAGAACCGGGACCCACACCGGGGAGCTGTTTTTT.

This clonotype was counted many times. The rearrangement links TRBV6-9 to TRBJ2-6; D uncertain. Germline V gene lookup returns CDR1 MNHGY and CDR2 SVAAGI. The CDR3 totals 16 residues. V was cut by 7 bases and J by 0 bases, with 13 bases left in between. The DNA of the CDR3 is TGTGCCAGCACCTTGAGACGGAACTCTGGGGCCAACGTCCTGACTTTC. The encoded protein is CASTLRRNSGANVLTF.

A few counts support this clonotype. This may be a read error, as it is one base from a much larger clone. V usage is TRBV7-2 and J usage is TRBJ1-4; D is ambiguous. There are 13 residues in the CDR3. The germline V gene encodes CDR1 SGHTA and CDR2 FQGNSA. CDR3 sequence (DNA): TGTGCCGGCAGCTTCGTAGACACCGAAAAACTGTTTTTT. This sequence encodes CAGSFVDTEKLFF. The variable domain in full, with the rest retrieved from reference TRBV7-2 and TRBJ1-4, is GAGVSQSPSNKVTEKGKDVELRCDPISGHTALYWYRQSLGQGLEFLIYFQGNSAPDKSGLPSDRFSAERTGGSVSTLTIQRTQQEDSAVYLCAGSFVDTEKLFFGSGTQLSVL.

This clonotype was seen repeatedly, ten times or more. The CDR3 nucleotides are TGTGCCAGCAGCCCCATACAGAGGGGCTACACCTTC. The encoded protein is CASSPIQRGYTF. The chain recombines TRBV6-2 or TRBV6-3 with TRBJ1-2; D remains ambiguous. Germline assignment: CDR1 MNHEY and CDR2 SVGEGT. The CDR3 consists of 12 residues. Trimming removed 6 bases from V and 8 bases from J, with 13 bases in between.

CDR3 nucleotide sequence: TGCAGCTTAGGAGGCAGTAACAATGAGCAGTTCTTC. This codes for CSLGGSNNEQFF. This chain links TRBV20-1 with TRBJ2-1, with a weak D call TRBD2 (5 bases). CDR3 length: 12 residues. Per germline, CDR1 DFQATT and CDR2 SNEGSKA (reference sequence).

Many counts were recorded for this clonotype. The chain links TRBV7-2 to TRBJ2-6; D unclear. Trimming left V 1 base short and J 1 base short, with 5 bases between. The germline V gene has CDR1 SGHTA and CDR2 FQGNSA. The CDR3 has 15 amino acids. The CDR3 DNA reads as TGTGCCAGCAGCTTAGGATTTTCTGGGGCCAACGTCCTGACTTTC. Translated: CASSLGFSGANVLTF. Combining the CDR3 with reference TRBV7-2 and TRBJ2-6 gives the whole variable domain GAGVSQSPSNKVTEKGKDVELRCDPISGHTALYWYRQSLGQGLEFLIYFQGNSAPDKSGLPSDRFSAERTGGSVSTLTIQRTQQEDSAVYLCASSLGFSGANVLTFGAGSRLTVL.

Many counts were recorded for this clonotype. The rearrangement joins TRBV5-1 to TRBJ2-3; TRBD2 is a possible D gene (6 bases). CDR1 and CDR2 (germline): SGHRS, YFSETQ. The CDR3 consists of 17 residues. V lost 1 base to trimming and J lost 4 bases, with 19 bases between them. In DNA, the CDR3 is TGCGCCAGCAGCTTGCTAGCGTCCGCGATGGTTTCAGATACGCAGTATTTT. The encoded protein is CASSLLASAMVSDTQYF.

V is TRBV12-3 or TRBV12-4 and J is TRBJ2-1; 10 positions match TRBD1. This CDR3 has 19 residues. Unmatched junction bases numbered 18, after V lost 5 bases and J lost 5 bases. This CDR3 is CASSIRPVTGGLMNNEQFF. DNA of the CDR3: TGTGCCAGCAGTATCCGCCCAGTGACAGGGGGCTTGATGAACAATGAGCAGTTCTTC.

The table lists this clonotype with many counts. The chain uses TRBV20-1 and TRBJ1-1; a weak D match, TRBD1 (5 bases). CDR1 and CDR2 (germline): DFQATT, SNEGSKA (reference sequence). V gave up 5 bases and J gave up 6 bases, with 19 bases separating them. This CDR3 is 14 amino acids long. The CDR3 bases are TGCAGTGCTGCCCGCGGACCAGCGGGGGCTGAAGCTTTCTTT. It specifies CSAARGPAGAEAFF.

This clonotype appeared many times. The gene calls are TRBV7-9 and TRBJ1-1; D possibly corresponds to TRBD1 (6 bases). The ends were cut back, 5 bases at V and 8 bases at J, with 12 bases in the middle. Germline CDR1 reads SEHNR; CDR2 reads FQNEAQ (reference sequence). The CDR3 is made up of 12 amino acids. CDR3 nucleotides: TGTGCCAGCAGCGCCTCCGGGACAGAAGCTTTCTTT. Translation gives CASSASGTEAFF.

This clonotype was counted ten times or more. This sequence joins TRBV10-3 and TRBJ1-1, with D possibly being TRBD1 (5 bases). Germline CDR1 reads ENHRY; CDR2 reads SYGVKD. The CDR3 contains 14 residues. V gave up 3 bases and J gave up 6 bases, with 14 bases separating them. In nucleotides, the CDR3 is TGTGCCATCAGTGATGGACAAATTAACTCTGAAGCTTTCTTT. Protein sequence: CAISDGQINSEAFF.